A single sample gave rise to the 29 T cell receptor beta chains below, sequenced in a study of T cell repertoires in cytomegalovirus infection. TCRdb processed the reads anew with MiXCR; each CDR3 protein has one entry. The data hold about 360,000 distinct CDR3 sequences, with 15% to 20% observed a single time. Specimen: PBMCs. Receptors originate from a human donor in good health (CMV status not recorded). Some clones in this sample may be carry-over from other donors' samples.

The table lists this clonotype with a few counts. The CDR3 region has the DNA TGCAGTGCCATGGTAGCGGGGAGGGCCACAGAGACCCAGTACTTC. Its protein is CSAMVAGRATETQYF. The V gene is TRBV20-1, the J gene TRBJ2-5; the match to TRBD2 covers 8 bases. This CDR3 has 15 residues. V shed 6 bases, J shed 4 bases, and the junction held 13 bases outside the gene matches. Germline V gene lookup returns CDR1 DFQATT and CDR2 SNEGSKA (reference sequence).

The rearrangement links TRBV6-5 to TRBJ2-7; a possible D gene is TRBD1 (5 bases). The germline CDR1 and CDR2 sequences are MNHEY and SVGAGI. This CDR3 has 15 residues. Trimming pared 0 bases from V and 2 bases from J, leaving 11 bases between. The DNA of the CDR3 is TGTGCCAGCAGTTACTCCCCCCAGGGAACCTACGAGCAGTACTTC. This encodes CASSYSPQGTYEQYF.

V gene TRBV11-2 combines with J gene TRBJ2-3, with 11 bases aligning to TRBD2. The CDR3 is 16 residues long. The ends lost 5 bases at V and 1 base at J; junction bases unmatched: 5. Per the germline V gene, CDR1 is SGHAT and CDR2 is FQNNGV. CDR3 in amino acids: CASSVPGLAGTDTQYF. CDR3 sequence (DNA): TGTGCCAGCAGCGTTCCGGGACTAGCGGGCACAGATACGCAGTATTTT.

V is TRBV30 and J is TRBJ2-7; maybe TRBD1 (6 bases). V lost 5 bases and J lost 4, with 15 bases in between. This CDR3 spans 13 amino acids. Germline-derived CDR1 and CDR2 are GTSNPN and SVGIG (reference sequence). The CDR3 loop reads CAWAKQGIYEQYF. For the CDR3, the DNA is TGTGCCTGGGCCAAACAGGGAATATACGAGCAGTACTTC.

The chain uses TRBV2 and TRBJ2-2; D possibly matches TRBD1 or TRBD2 (5 bases each). With 8 bases removed from V and 4 bases from J, the gap between germline ends came to 17 bases. CDR1 and CDR2 (germline): SNHLY, FYNNEI. The CDR3 length is 15 residues. CDR3 DNA: TGTGCCAGCCGTCCCCCGGAGAGGGGCACCGGGGAGCTGTTTTTT. Translating gives CASRPPERGTGELFF.

V and J are TRBV19 and TRBJ2-7; tentative D call: TRBD2 (5 bases). Trimming shortened V by 5 bases and J by 4 bases, and 12 bases separated the two germline ends. The germline CDR1 and CDR2 sequences are LNHDA and SQIVND (reference sequence). This CDR3 is built from 13 residues. The CDR3 nucleotides read TGTGCCAGTAGTGCAGGACTCTTATACGAGCAGTACTTC. It specifies CASSAGLLYEQYF.

A note on this clonotype: One end of the junction varies from germline; a read error may be responsible. The chain recombines TRBV14 with TRBJ1-1; D ambiguous. Germline V lookup: CDR1 SGHDN, CDR2 FVKESK. CDR3 length: 13 amino acids. In DNA, the CDR3 is TGTGCCAGCAGCGTACAGCGGAACACTGCAGCTTTCTTT. It codes for CASSVQRNTAAFF.

This clonotype occurred many times. This chain connects TRBV12-3 or TRBV12-4 to TRBJ2-1; 11 nucleotides line up with TRBD2. The junction had 3 bases not matched to a gene; V was cut back by 6 bases and J by 5 bases. This CDR3 has 14 amino acids. The CDR3 DNA follows: TGTGCCAGCAGACCGGGACTAGCGGACAATGAGCAGTTCTTC. It codes for CASRPGLADNEQFF.

This clonotype was seen many times. The chain carries TRBV7-8 and TRBJ1-1; D gene unclear. Trimming stripped 5 bases from V and 5 bases from J, with 12 bases between. The CDR3 contains 13 residues. Germline V lookup: CDR1 SGHVS, CDR2 FQNEAQ. The CDR3 DNA reads as TGTGCCAGCAGCCCGAACCTAAGGACTGAAGCTTTCTTT. It yields the protein CASSPNLRTEAFF. Full variable domain (rest looked up from reference TRBV7-8 and TRBJ1-1): GAGVSQSPRYKVAKRGQDVALRCDPISGHVSLFWYQQALGQGPEFLTYFQNEAQLDKSGLPSDRFFAERPEGSVSTLKIQRTQQEDSAVYLCASSPNLRTEAFFGQGTRLTVV.

Regarding this clonotype: This may come from a read error, since a much larger clone is one base off. V is TRBV20-1 and J is TRBJ2-1; perhaps TRBD1 as D (5 bases). This CDR3 has 14 residues. Germline V CDR1 and CDR2: DFQATT, SNEGSKA (reference sequence). The V gene lost 6 bases and the J gene lost 5 bases, with 17 bases spanning the gap. Written as DNA, the CDR3 is TGCAGTGCCAAGACATGGCAGGGCCACAATGAGCAGTTCTTC. Protein sequence: CSAKTWQGHNEQFF.

The genes are TRBV19 and TRBJ1-1, with D hard to call. V was trimmed by 7 bases and J by 8 bases, leaving 17 bases between them. Germline V lookup: CDR1 LNHDA, CDR2 SQIVND (reference sequence). The CDR3 runs to 13 residues. DNA of the CDR3: TGTGCCAGTACCACTCCATACCGGGAGGAAGCTTTCTTT. This sequence encodes CASTTPYREEAFF. The full variable domain, in which reference TRBV19 and TRBJ1-1 provide the parts outside the CDR3, is DGGITQSPKYLFRKEGQNVTLSCEQNLNHDAMYWYRQDPGQGLRLIYYSQIVNDFQKGDIAEGYSVSREKKESFPLTVTSAQKNPTAFYLCASTTPYREEAFFGQGTRLTVV.

Here the CDR3 reads CASSTSAPGQAYF. The CDR3 region has the DNA TGTGCCAGCAGTACCTCGGCCCCGGGACAGGCGTATTTT. This rearrangement joins TRBV6-5 to TRBJ2-3; TRBD1 matches at 8 bases. This CDR3 has 13 amino acids. Germline loops: CDR1 MNHEY, CDR2 SVGAGI. V was pared by 5 bases and J by 14 bases, with 12 bases of the junction left unmatched.

Many counts were recorded for this clonotype. The germline gene is not matched at one end of the junction; a read error may be the cause. The CDR3 DNA is TGTGCCAGCACCTTACTAGGAAATCCCACAGATACGCAGTATTTT. Amino acid sequence: CASTLLGNPTDTQYF. The chain carries TRBV7-2 and TRBJ2-3, with D maybe TRBD2 (5 bases). This CDR3 region has 15 residues. Germline CDR1 SGHTA, CDR2 FQGNSA.

This clonotype was detected a few times. V and J are TRBV3-1 and TRBJ2-5, with a possible D match to TRBD2 (6 bases). Germline V CDR1 and CDR2: LGHDT, YNNKEL (reference sequence). Trimming took off 3 bases at V and 4 bases at J, with 9 bases between the two ends. This CDR3 region has 13 residues. The CDR3 loop reads CASSQTSRETQYF. CDR3 sequence (DNA): TGTGCCAGCAGCCAGACTAGTCGAGAGACCCAGTACTTC.

This clonotype showed up many times. This chain connects TRBV7-6 to TRBJ1-3; no clear D. Trimming cost V 2 bases and J 4 bases, with 6 bases left between them. This CDR3 region has 13 residues. Per germline, CDR1 SGHVS and CDR2 FNYEAQ. The chain's CDR3 is CASSLTPGNTIYF. As DNA, the CDR3 is TGTGCCAGCAGCTTAACCCCGGGAAACACCATATATTTT. Together with reference TRBV7-6 and TRBJ1-3, the CDR3 gives the full variable domain: GAGVSQSPRYKVTKRGQDVALRCDPISGHVSLYWYRQALGQGPEFLTYFNYEAQQDKSGLPNDRFSAERPEGSISTLTIQRTEQRDSAMYRCASSLTPGNTIYFGEGSWLTVV.

This clonotype was counted at least ten times. V gene TRBV11-2 combines with J gene TRBJ2-1; possibly TRBD1 or TRBD2 for D (5 bases each). The V gene lost 3 bases and the J gene lost 7 bases, with 16 bases spanning the gap. CDR3 size: 15 residues. The germline gives CDR1 SGHAT, CDR2 FQNNGV. This CDR3 reads CASSLPFGTENEQFF. The CDR3 nucleotides read TGTGCCAGCAGCTTGCCCTTTGGGACCGAGAATGAGCAGTTCTTC.

This clonotype was detected ten times or more. The chain combines TRBV7-2 with TRBJ2-7; the match to TRBD2 covers 10 bases. This CDR3 spans 15 amino acids. Germline V gives CDR1 SGHTA, CDR2 FQGNSA. The ends lost 3 bases at V and 5 bases at J; junction bases unmatched: 7. CDR3: CASSFRTSGSDEQYF. CDR3 bases: TGTGCCAGCAGCTTCCGGACTAGCGGTAGCGACGAGCAGTACTTC.

This clonotype appeared once. CDR3 region: CSARSVRWGFF. DNA of the CDR3: TGCAGTGCTAGATCCGTTCGGTGGGGGTTCTTC. The V call is TRBV20-1, the J call TRBJ2-1; D unclear. There are 11 residues in the CDR3. The germline V gene encodes CDR1 DFQATT and CDR2 SNEGSKA (reference sequence). Deletions cut 2 bases from V and 15 bases from J, with 14 bases between.

The V call is TRBV6-5, the J call TRBJ1-5; 8 bases are a match to TRBD1. The CDR3 consists of 15 residues. Germline loops: CDR1 MNHEY, CDR2 SVGAGI. Unmatched junction bases numbered 7, after V lost 5 bases and J lost 4 bases. CDR3 nucleotide sequence: TGTGCCAGCAGTGCGGACAGGGCCTTTAATCAGCCCCAGCATTTT. Its protein is CASSADRAFNQPQHF.

This clonotype has at least ten counts. The rearrangement joins TRBV7-2 to TRBJ2-1; D tentatively reads TRBD1 or TRBD2 (5 bases each). Germline CDR1 SGHTA, CDR2 FQGNSA. The CDR3 runs 13 residues. V gave up 3 bases and J gave up 5 bases, with 8 bases separating them. The CDR3 DNA reads TGTGCCAGCAGCTTCGGGACCCACAATGAGCAGTTCTTC. As protein: CASSFGTHNEQFF.

In nucleotides, the CDR3 is TGTGCCAGCAGCGTGGGACAGGGTAGGTTCAATGAGCAGTTCTTC. This gives the protein CASSVGQGRFNEQFF. This chain uses TRBV2 with TRBJ2-1, with TRBD1 identical over 9 bases. Germline V gives CDR1 SNHLY, CDR2 FYNNEI. This CDR3 is 15 amino acids long. The ends lost 6 bases at V and 6 bases at J; junction bases unmatched: 9.

The chain uses TRBV24-1 and TRBJ1-5, with TRBD1 matching over 7 bases. The CDR3 sequence is 15 residues long. Germline CDR1 and CDR2: KGHDR and SFDVKD. V dropped 7 bases and J dropped 4; count of bases not matched to a gene: 9. The CDR3 is CATSTGQGVNQPQHF. The CDR3 DNA is TGTGCCACCAGCACAGGGCAGGGGGTGAATCAGCCCCAGCATTTT.

The genes are TRBV20-1 and TRBJ1-6, with unresolved D. The germline CDR1 and CDR2 sequences are DFQATT and SNEGSKA (reference sequence). This CDR3 contains 15 residues. V gave up 3 bases and J gave up 4 bases, with 13 bases separating them. CDR3 nucleotides: TGCAGTGCTAGGTCCCCCGCCCCATATAATTCACCCCTCCACTTT. Translation: CSARSPAPYNSPLHF.

This clonotype was recorded a few times. V and J are TRBV2 and TRBJ2-7; D is unresolved. Germline CDR1 is SNHLY and CDR2 is FYNNEI. Trimming removed 2 bases from V and 8 bases from J, with 13 bases in between. The CDR3 length is 13 residues. The CDR3 sequence: CASSELDGYQQYF. CDR3 bases: TGTGCCAGCAGTGAACTAGACGGTTATCAGCAGTACTTC.

V usage is TRBV5-1 and J usage is TRBJ2-3; D call uncertain. The CDR3 sequence is 15 residues long. Between the trimmed V and J ends, which lost 4 bases and 0 bases, there was a span of 12 bases. Germline V gene data show CDR1 as SGHRS and CDR2 as YFSETQ. In nucleotides, the CDR3 is TGCGCCAGCAGCCAACTACCAGCTAGCACAGATACGCAGTATTTT. It specifies CASSQLPASTDTQYF.

This clonotype was seen many times. The genes are TRBV7-2 and TRBJ1-5, with D unresolved. The CDR3 covers 13 residues. Germline assignment: CDR1 SGHTA and CDR2 FQGNSA. The V end lost 8 bases, the J end lost 5 bases, and 13 bases lay between the germline ends. CDR3 bases: TGTGCCAGCTCCGGGTGGGGAGATCAGCCCCAGCATTTT. The encoded protein is CASSGWGDQPQHF. The whole variable domain, remainder taken from reference TRBV7-2 and TRBJ1-5, is GAGVSQSPSNKVTEKGKDVELRCDPISGHTALYWYRQSLGQGLEFLIYFQGNSAPDKSGLPSDRFSAERTGGSVSTLTIQRTQQEDSAVYLCASSGWGDQPQHFGDGTRLSIL.

This clonotype was found many times. The chain links TRBV7-2 to TRBJ2-3; possibly TRBD2 for D (7 bases). The CDR3 totals 16 residues. V lost 5 bases to trimming and J lost 1 base, with 16 bases between them. Germline-derived CDR1 and CDR2 are SGHTA and FQGNSA. CDR3 protein: CASSSGGAGGTDTQYF. The CDR3 DNA reads TGTGCCAGCAGCAGTGGGGGGGCAGGGGGCACAGATACGCAGTATTTT.

The rearrangement uses TRBV20-1 and TRBJ1-2; D may be TRBD1 (5 bases). The germline V gene encodes CDR1 DFQATT and CDR2 SNEGSKA (reference sequence). The germline V and J ends were trimmed by 7 bases and 1 base, with 10 bases remaining between them. The length of the CDR3 is 12 residues. The CDR3 coding sequence is TGCAGTGTGGGGGGGATTAACTATGGCTACACCTTC. Encoded protein: CSVGGINYGYTF.

This clonotype has just a few counts. CDR3 DNA sequence: TGTGCCAGCAGCCCAAGAGGACAGGACGGCTCACACAATGAGCAGTTCTTC. Translated, it gives CASSPRGQDGSHNEQFF. The chain employs TRBV6-2 or TRBV6-3 and TRBJ2-1; 7 bases match TRBD1. CDR1 and CDR2 (germline): MNHEY, SVGEGT. This CDR3 has 17 amino acids. Trimming at V came to 6 bases and at J to 5 bases, leaving 16 bases not matched to a gene.